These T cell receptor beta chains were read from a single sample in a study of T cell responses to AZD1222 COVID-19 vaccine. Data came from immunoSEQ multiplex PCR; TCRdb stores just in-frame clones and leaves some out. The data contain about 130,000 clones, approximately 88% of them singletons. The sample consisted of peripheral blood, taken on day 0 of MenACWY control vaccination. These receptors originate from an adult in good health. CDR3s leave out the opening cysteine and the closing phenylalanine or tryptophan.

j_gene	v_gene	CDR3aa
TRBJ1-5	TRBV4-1	ASSQEHNNQPQH
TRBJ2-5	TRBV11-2	ASSSSSSSRGPQY
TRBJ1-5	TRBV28	ASSLDASNQPQH
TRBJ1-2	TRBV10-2	ASRDLSGTFYGYT
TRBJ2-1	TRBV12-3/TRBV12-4	ASSLIHEQF
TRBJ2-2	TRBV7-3	ASSFRRLAGGPGKVTGELF
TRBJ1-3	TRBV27	ASSFQDGDTIY
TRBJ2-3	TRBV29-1	SVVQFGDTQY
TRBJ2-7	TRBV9	ASSPQPGPYEQY
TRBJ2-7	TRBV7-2	ASSLALPGSGEQY
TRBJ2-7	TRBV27	ASSPRGAAPYLTSYEQY
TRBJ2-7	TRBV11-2	ASSPTGTGTYEQY
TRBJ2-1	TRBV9	ASSVEDYNEQF
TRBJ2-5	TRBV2	ASRRWLAEETQY
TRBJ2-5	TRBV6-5	ASRTSGQETQY
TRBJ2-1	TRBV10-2	ASNHNEQF
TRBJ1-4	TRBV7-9	ATLTGSEKLF